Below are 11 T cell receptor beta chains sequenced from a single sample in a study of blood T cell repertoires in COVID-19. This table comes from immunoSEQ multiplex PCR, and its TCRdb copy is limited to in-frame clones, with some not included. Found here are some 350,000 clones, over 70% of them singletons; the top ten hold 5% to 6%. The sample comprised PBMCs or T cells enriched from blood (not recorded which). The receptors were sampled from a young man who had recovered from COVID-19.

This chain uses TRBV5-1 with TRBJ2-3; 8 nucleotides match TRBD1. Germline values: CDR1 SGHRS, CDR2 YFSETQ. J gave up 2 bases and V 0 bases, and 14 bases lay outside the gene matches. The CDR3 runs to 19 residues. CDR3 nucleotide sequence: TGCGCCAGCAGCTTGGCCGGGACAGGAGCCGGTCTCCCCACAGATACGCAGTATTTT. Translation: CASSLAGTGAGLPTDTQYF.

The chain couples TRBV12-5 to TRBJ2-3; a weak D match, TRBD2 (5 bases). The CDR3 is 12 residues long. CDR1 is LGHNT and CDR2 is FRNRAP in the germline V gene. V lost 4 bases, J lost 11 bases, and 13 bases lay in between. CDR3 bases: TGTGCTAGTGGTTCGGAAGCGGAGGAGCAGTATTTT. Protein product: CASGSEAEEQYF.

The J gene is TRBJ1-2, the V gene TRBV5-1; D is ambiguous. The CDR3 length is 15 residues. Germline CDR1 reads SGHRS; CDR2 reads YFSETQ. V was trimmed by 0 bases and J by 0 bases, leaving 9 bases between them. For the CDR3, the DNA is TGCGCCAGCAGCTTGGATCCGGGATCTAACTATGGCTACACCTTC. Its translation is CASSLDPGSNYGYTF.

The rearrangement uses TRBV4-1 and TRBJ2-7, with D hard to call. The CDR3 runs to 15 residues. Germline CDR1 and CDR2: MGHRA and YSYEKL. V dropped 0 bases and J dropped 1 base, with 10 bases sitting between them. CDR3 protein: CASSQDVGRSYEQYF. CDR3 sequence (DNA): TGCGCCAGCAGCCAAGATGTGGGCAGATCCTACGAGCAGTACTTC.

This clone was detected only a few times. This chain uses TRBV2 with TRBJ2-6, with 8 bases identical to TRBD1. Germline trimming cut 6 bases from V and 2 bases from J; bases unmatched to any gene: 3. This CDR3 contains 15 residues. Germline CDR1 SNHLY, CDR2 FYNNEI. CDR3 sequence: CASSLQGAGANVLTF. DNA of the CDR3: TGTGCCAGCAGCCTACAGGGGGCTGGGGCCAACGTCCTGACTTTC.

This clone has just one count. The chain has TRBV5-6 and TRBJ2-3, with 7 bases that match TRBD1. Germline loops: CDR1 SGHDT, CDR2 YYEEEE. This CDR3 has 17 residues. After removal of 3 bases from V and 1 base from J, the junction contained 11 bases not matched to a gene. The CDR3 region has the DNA TGTGCCAGCAGCTCCAACAGGGGTCCCCCGCGCACAGATACGCAGTATTTT. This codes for CASSSNRGPPRTDTQYF.

The CDR3 coding sequence is TGTGCCAGCAGCCTCGGACACCTGAACACCGGGGAGCTGTTTTTT. This codes for CASSLGHLNTGELFF. This chain joins TRBV9 and TRBJ2-2; possible D gene TRBD1, 5 bases. This CDR3 is built from 15 residues. The germline V and J ends were trimmed by 4 bases and 1 base, with 11 bases remaining between them. From germline, CDR1 is SGDLS and CDR2 YYNGEE.

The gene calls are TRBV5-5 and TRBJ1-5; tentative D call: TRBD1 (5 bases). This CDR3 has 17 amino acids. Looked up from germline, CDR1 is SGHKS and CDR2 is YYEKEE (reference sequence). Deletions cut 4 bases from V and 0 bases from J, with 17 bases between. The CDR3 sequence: CASSRWRGGLSNQPQHF. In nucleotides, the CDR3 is TGTGCCAGCAGCCGGTGGAGGGGCGGACTTAGCAATCAGCCCCAGCATTTT.

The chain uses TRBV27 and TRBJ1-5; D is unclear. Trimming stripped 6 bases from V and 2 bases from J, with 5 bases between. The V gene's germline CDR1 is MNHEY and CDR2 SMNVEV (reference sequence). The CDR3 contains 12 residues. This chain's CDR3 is CASSGGNQPQHF. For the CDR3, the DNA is TGTGCCAGCAGCGGAGGCAATCAGCCCCAGCATTTT.

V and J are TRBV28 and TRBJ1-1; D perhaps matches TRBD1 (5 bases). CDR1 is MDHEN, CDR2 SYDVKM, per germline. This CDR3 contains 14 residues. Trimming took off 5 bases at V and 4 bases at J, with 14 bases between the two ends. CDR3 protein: CASSRTGGSTEAFF. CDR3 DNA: TGTGCCAGCAGTAGGACCGGGGGGAGCACTGAAGCTTTCTTT.

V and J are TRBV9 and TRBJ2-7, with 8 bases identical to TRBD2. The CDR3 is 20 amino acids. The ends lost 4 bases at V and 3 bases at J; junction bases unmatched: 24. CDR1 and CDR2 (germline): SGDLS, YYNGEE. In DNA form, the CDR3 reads TGTGCCAGCAGCCCAAGTACTAGCGGAGGACCCCTCGCTTTCGGCTACGAGCAGTACTTC. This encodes CASSPSTSGGPLAFGYEQYF.